The 21 T cell receptor beta chains below come from one sample, sequenced in a study of blood T cells in healthy people across ages. A second PCR of 7 to 11 cycles used a sample-barcoded 5' primer and a J-beta primer mix. Via MiXCR, TCRdb re-called the 5' RACE reads, giving one row per CDR3 protein. Here the sample spans some 730,000 distinct CDR3 sequences, approximately 21% being singletons. Sequencing was carried out using blood. The receptor source for this set is a man in his 70s in good health.

The CDR3 DNA reads as TGTGCCAGCAGCTTAGTAGGGCCAGAGCAGTTCTTC. As protein: CASSLVGPEQFF. The chain combines TRBV11-2 with TRBJ2-1; D gene ambiguous. This CDR3 is 12 amino acids long. V was trimmed by 1 base and J by 10 bases, leaving 8 bases between them. The germline gives CDR1 SGHAT, CDR2 FQNNGV.

This clonotype occurred many times. This chain joins TRBV7-3 and TRBJ2-1; 10 bases are a match to TRBD2. The CDR3 extends over 16 amino acids. The trim removed 5 bases at V and 8 bases at J, leaving 12 bases unmatched. CDR1 SGHTA and CDR2 FQGTGA come from the germline V gene. The CDR3 coding sequence is TGTGCCAGCAGCCTACAGAGCGGGAGGGCCATGGATGAGCAGTTCTTC. Translating gives CASSLQSGRAMDEQFF.

This clonotype was detected only a few times. V usage is TRBV20-1 and J usage is TRBJ1-5, with TRBD1 matching 9 bases. V lost 0 bases, J lost 4 bases, and 7 bases stayed unmatched. The germline gives CDR1 DFQATT, CDR2 SNEGSKA (reference sequence). This CDR3 is built from 16 residues. CDR3 sequence: CSARDLLGQGNQPQHF. Written as DNA, the CDR3 is TGCAGTGCTAGAGATCTCCTGGGACAGGGAAATCAGCCCCAGCATTTT.

Concerning this clonotype: A read error may produce the germline difference seen at one junction end. This chain connects TRBV6-6 to TRBJ1-5; no reliable D call. This CDR3 has 12 amino acids. Per the germline V gene, CDR1 is MNHNY and CDR2 is SVGAGI (reference sequence). CDR3 sequence reads: CASKAANQPQHF. The CDR3 DNA reads TGTGCCAGCAAGGCGGCGAATCAGCCCCAACATTTT.

The J gene is TRBJ2-3, the V gene TRBV7-9; D is ambiguous. The CDR3 has 15 amino acids. V dropped 3 bases and J dropped 1 base, with 11 bases sitting between them. Germline values: CDR1 SEHNR, CDR2 FQNEAQ (reference sequence). CDR3 bases: TGTGCCAGCAGCTTTGGGCCCGAGGGCACAGATACGCAGTATTTT. It encodes CASSFGPEGTDTQYF. Variable domain in full (rest from reference TRBV7-9 and TRBJ2-3): DTGVSQNPRHKITKRGQNVTFRCDPISEHNRLYWYRQTLGQGPEFLTYFQNEAQLEKSRLLSDRFSAERPKGSFSTLEIQRTEQGDSAMYLCASSFGPEGTDTQYFGPGTRLTVL.

The rearrangement links TRBV13 to TRBJ2-4, with TRBD2 identical over 12 bases. Germline values: CDR1 PRHDT, CDR2 FYEKMQ (reference sequence). The CDR3 extends over 16 amino acids. The trim removed 5 bases at V and 1 base at J, leaving 3 bases unmatched. DNA of the CDR3: TGTGCCAGCAGCAGTGGGACTAGCGGGGCCAAAAACATTCAGTACTTC. As protein: CASSSGTSGAKNIQYF. The full variable domain, completed using reference TRBV13 and TRBJ2-4, is AAGVIQSPRHLIKEKRETATLKCYPIPRHDTVYWYQQGPGQDPQFLISFYEKMQSDKGSIPDRFSAQQFSDYHSELNMSSLELGDSALYFCASSSGTSGAKNIQYFGAGTRLSVL.

This clonotype has only a few counts. V usage is TRBV18 and J usage is TRBJ2-1; no definite D call. V was cut by 1 base and J by 5 bases, with 6 bases left in between. Germline V gene data show CDR1 as KGHSH and CDR2 as LQKENI. The CDR3 covers 13 residues. The CDR3 reads CASSPLDNNEQFF. DNA for the CDR3: TGTGCCAGCTCACCACTCGATAACAATGAGCAGTTCTTC.

This clonotype was counted between two and nine times. The genes are TRBV28 and TRBJ2-7, with 9 bases lining up with TRBD1. The CDR3 has 14 amino acids. Trimming cost V 10 bases and J 4 bases; bases outside gene matches: 11. Per germline, CDR1 MDHEN and CDR2 SYDVKM. For the CDR3, the DNA is TGTGCCACGGATGCGGGACAGGGTTTTTACGAGCAGTACTTC. Translating it yields CATDAGQGFYEQYF.

This clonotype was recorded a few times. The DNA of the CDR3 is TGTGCCAGTAGTACCGGCCGGGGCAGGGCTCGGGAAAAACTGTTTTTT. Amino acids: CASSTGRGRAREKLFF. V usage is TRBV19 and J usage is TRBJ1-4; D may be TRBD1 (5 bases). The CDR3 is 16 residues long. Germline V lookup: CDR1 LNHDA, CDR2 SQIVND (reference sequence). Trimming pared 4 bases from V and 8 bases from J, leaving 20 bases between.

In DNA, the CDR3 is TGTGCCAGCAGCCCCGTGGGGTATAACTATGGCTACACCTTC. Protein sequence: CASSPVGYNYGYTF. The chain links TRBV28 to TRBJ1-2; no clear D gene. The V and J ends lost 6 bases and 1 base respectively, with 12 bases between them. The CDR3 spans 14 residues. Germline CDR1 is MDHEN and CDR2 is SYDVKM.

The chain is built from TRBV20-1 and TRBJ2-7, with 8 positions matching TRBD1. V trimming: 6 bases; J trimming: 9 bases; junction bases outside the gene matches: 19. The CDR3 has 15 amino acids. Germline V CDR1 and CDR2: DFQATT, SNEGSKA (reference sequence). The CDR3 bases are TGCAGTGCCTCGAATGCCGGGACAGGACGGAGCGTGCAGTACTTC. It is translated as CSASNAGTGRSVQYF.

This clonotype turned up a few times. The gene calls are TRBV20-1 and TRBJ1-2, with unresolved D. Trimming stripped 4 bases from V and 4 bases from J, with 13 bases between. The CDR3 is 13 amino acids. Germline CDR1 and CDR2: DFQATT and SNEGSKA (reference sequence). The CDR3 DNA sequence: TGCAGTGCTACAGATATGGACTCCTATGGCTACACCTTC. Amino acid sequence: CSATDMDSYGYTF.

In nucleotides, the CDR3 is TGTGCCACCAGTGATTACGGCTACGAGCAGTACTTC. This gives the protein CATSDYGYEQYF. V is TRBV24-1 and J is TRBJ2-7; D remains unclear. V gave up 2 bases and J gave up 3 bases, with 4 bases separating them. This CDR3 region has 12 residues. Germline V gives CDR1 KGHDR, CDR2 SFDVKD.

This clonotype appeared a few times. The chain uses TRBV5-1 and TRBJ2-5, with 7 nucleotides matching TRBD2. The end of the DNA fits TRBJ2-1 better, so the J call may be wrong. CDR1 and CDR2 (germline): SGHRS, YFSETQ. The CDR3 is made up of 17 amino acids. In DNA form, the CDR3 reads TGCGCCCCCCCGGCGCCGCTGACGGGAGGAACCTACAATGAGCAGTTCTTC. Protein: CAPPAPLTGGTYNEQFF.

The genes are TRBV5-1 and TRBJ1-3; possibly TRBD1 for D (5 bases). This CDR3 region has 15 residues. Germline V gene sequence: CDR1 SGHRS, CDR2 YFSETQ. V dropped 2 bases and J dropped 4 bases, with 13 bases sitting between them. The CDR3 protein is CASSFSGPTGNTIYF. The CDR3 coding sequence is TGCGCCAGCAGCTTTTCAGGGCCGACCGGAAACACCATATATTTT.

This clonotype was observed a few times. The gene calls are TRBV6-4 and TRBJ2-3; D is unresolved. The germline V gene encodes CDR1 MRHNA and CDR2 SNTAGT. This CDR3 has 15 amino acids. Trimming shortened V by 4 bases and J by 0 bases, and 11 bases separated the two germline ends. The CDR3 DNA reads TGTGCCAGCAGTGCCACATTAGATAGCACAGATACGCAGTATTTT. Protein: CASSATLDSTDTQYF.

This clonotype has more than one count but fewer than ten. V gene TRBV7-9 combines with J gene TRBJ1-6; the D gene is possibly TRBD1 (5 bases). Trimming left V 7 bases short and J 5 bases short, with 12 bases between. CDR3 size: 14 residues. Germline V lookup: CDR1 SEHNR, CDR2 FQNEAQ (reference sequence). The CDR3 bases are TGTGCCAGCAACTTCGGGACGGATAATTCACCCCTCCACTTT. Protein sequence: CASNFGTDNSPLHF.

This clonotype was observed a few times. The chain carries TRBV2 and TRBJ1-1, with a possible D match to TRBD1 (5 bases). V was clipped by 6 bases and J by 1 base, with 18 bases between them. The CDR3 loop spans 16 amino acids. The V gene's germline CDR1 is SNHLY and CDR2 FYNNEI. For the CDR3, the DNA is TGTGCCAGCAGACCCCGACGGGAGGGGCGGAACACTGAAGCTTTCTTT. The encoded protein is CASRPRREGRNTEAFF.

This clonotype came up a few times. This chain joins TRBV10-3 and TRBJ1-6; maybe TRBD1 (5 bases). V was cut by 6 bases and J by 0 bases, with 24 bases left in between. The V gene's germline CDR1 is ENHRY and CDR2 SYGVKD. The CDR3 contains 20 residues. CDR3 sequence reads: CAIRDHNPGQGSSYNSPLHF. DNA for the CDR3: TGTGCCATCAGGGACCACAATCCGGGGCAGGGTAGCTCCTATAATTCACCCCTCCACTTT.

This clonotype was picked up a small number of times. CDR3 amino acids: CASSRDLFLWVFF. DNA of the CDR3: TGTGCCAGCAGCCGGGACCTCTTCTTGTGGGTGTTCTTC. The chain uses TRBV12-3 or TRBV12-4 and TRBJ2-1; either TRBD1 or TRBD2 may fit D (5 bases each). This CDR3 has 13 residues. V was pared by 6 bases and J by 15 bases, with 21 bases between.

The chain has TRBV2 and TRBJ1-5; D remains ambiguous. Trimming took off 2 bases at V and 7 bases at J, with 9 bases between the two ends. CDR1 and CDR2 (germline): SNHLY, FYNNEI. This CDR3 spans 13 amino acids. CDR3 residues: CASSEWGGQPQHF. The CDR3 DNA is TGTGCCAGCAGTGAATGGGGTGGGCAGCCCCAGCATTTT.